The T cell receptor beta chain under discussion was sequenced for a study of graft-versus-host responses after intestinal transplantation. As for the study in general: Multivisceral, liver-intestinal, or isolated intestinal transplants were given to recipients.

The protocol was immunoSEQ multiplex PCR, while the TCRdb copy is restricted to in-frame clones and leaves out a portion. Among some 39,000 clones listed, approximately 93% were seen once. V gave up 3 bases and J gave up 15 bases; unmatched junction bases: 11. Looked up from germline, CDR1 is MDHEN and CDR2 is SYDVKM. The CDR3 extends over 14 amino acids. J is TRBJ2-1 and V is TRBV28, with 10 bases identical to TRBD2. This sequence was found in a human patient who received an intestinal transplant, so some T cells may come from the graft donor. The sequenced sample was PBMCs, obtained almost 750 days after intestinal transplantation. The CDR3 here is CASSLVTSGKSAFF. The CDR3 DNA is TGTGCCAGCAGTTTGGTTACTAGCGGGAAATCAGCGTTCTTC.